This is a list of T cell receptor beta chains from one sample in a study of blood T cell repertoires in COVID-19. TCRdb's table, derived via immunoSEQ multiplex PCR, lists solely in-frame clones and lacks some. The sample includes 350,000 to 400,000 clones, about 90% seen only once; the top ten take around 3%. The sequenced sample was peripheral blood. These receptors were collected from a young woman with COVID-19, enrolled during active disease. Each CDR3 is given with its conserved first and last residue. D genes are given only for firm matches. Expanded clones get a size class; other rows say once, few or many, or leave the size out.

D gene: TRBD1
V gene: TRBV5-1
J gene: TRBJ1-4
clone size: once
CDR3 protein: CASSHDRDGEKLFF
CDR3 DNA: TGCGCCAGCAGCCATGACAGGGATGGCGAAAAACTGTTTTTT

D gene: TRBD1
V gene: TRBV4-2
J gene: TRBJ2-1
clone size: -
CDR3 protein: CASSLGTAEGNEQFF
CDR3 DNA: TGTGCCAGCAGCCTAGGGACAGCAGAGGGGAATGAGCAGTTCTTC

D gene: -
V gene: TRBV5-8
J gene: TRBJ2-1
clone size: -
CDR3 protein: CASSLVLEQFF
CDR3 DNA: TGTGCCAGCAGCTTGGTCCTTGAGCAGTTCTTC

D gene: TRBD1
V gene: TRBV5-1
J gene: TRBJ2-1
clone size: -
CDR3 protein: CASSLAGTGWVF
CDR3 DNA: TGCGCCAGCAGCTTGGCCGGGACAGGGTGGGTCTTC

D gene: TRBD1
V gene: TRBV2
J gene: TRBJ1-3
clone size: -
CDR3 protein: CASSRQGASGNTIYF
CDR3 DNA: TGTGCCAGCAGCAGACAGGGGGCCTCTGGAAACACCATATATTTT

D gene: -
V gene: TRBV6-1
J gene: TRBJ1-4
clone size: -
CDR3 protein: CASSELQGTRSEKLFF
CDR3 DNA: TGTGCCAGCAGCGAATTACAGGGAACTAGGAGTGAAAAACTGTTTTTT

D gene: -
V gene: TRBV4-2
J gene: TRBJ2-6
clone size: -
CDR3 protein: CASSQDDSSSGANVLTF
CDR3 DNA: TGTGCCAGCAGCCAAGACGACAGCAGCTCTGGGGCCAACGTCCTGACTTTC

D gene: TRBD2
V gene: TRBV9
J gene: TRBJ2-1
clone size: -
CDR3 protein: CASSKTSGRSNEQFF
CDR3 DNA: TGTGCCAGCAGCAAGACTAGCGGGAGGAGCAATGAGCAGTTCTTC

D gene: TRBD1
V gene: TRBV19
J gene: TRBJ1-2
clone size: -
CDR3 protein: CASSMGTGNGYTF
CDR3 DNA: TGTGCCAGTAGTATGGGGACAGGGAATGGCTACACCTTC

D gene: -
V gene: TRBV27
J gene: TRBJ1-1
clone size: once
CDR3 protein: CASSLTSRGTEAFF
CDR3 DNA: TGTGCCAGCAGTCTTACGTCCAGGGGCACTGAAGCTTTCTTT

D gene: -
V gene: TRBV14
J gene: TRBJ2-2
clone size: few
CDR3 protein: CASSQDYRRGRGELFF
CDR3 DNA: TGTGCCAGCAGCCAAGATTACAGGAGGGGTAGAGGGGAGCTGTTTTTT

D gene: -
V gene: TRBV7-9
J gene: TRBJ1-2
clone size: once
CDR3 protein: CASSFGRRPGYGYTF
CDR3 DNA: TGTGCCAGCAGCTTTGGGAGGCGCCCCGGGTATGGCTACACCTTC

D gene: TRBD1
V gene: TRBV7-2
J gene: TRBJ2-4
clone size: -
CDR3 protein: CASSPRPGQGIAKNIQYF
CDR3 DNA: TGTGCCAGCAGCCCCCGACCGGGACAGGGAATAGCCAAAAACATTCAGTACTTC

D gene: TRBD1
V gene: TRBV10-3
J gene: TRBJ2-7
clone size: -
CDR3 protein: CAISGEQGPYSEQYF
CDR3 DNA: TGTGCCATCAGTGGGGAACAGGGGCCCTATTCGGAGCAGTACTTC

D gene: -
V gene: TRBV3-1/TRBV3-2
J gene: TRBJ1-5
clone size: -
CDR3 protein: CASSPAVISNQPQHF
CDR3 DNA: TGTGCCAGCAGCCCCGCGGTGATTAGCAATCAGCCCCAGCATTTT

D gene: -
V gene: TRBV6-5
J gene: TRBJ1-1
clone size: -
CDR3 protein: CASSLPKAVVTEAFF
CDR3 DNA: TGTGCCAGCAGTCTACCCAAAGCCGTGGTTACTGAAGCTTTCTTT

D gene: TRBD2
V gene: TRBV6-2/TRBV6-3
J gene: TRBJ2-3
clone size: -
CDR3 protein: CASSSETSGLITDTQYF
CDR3 DNA: TGTGCCAGCAGTTCCGAGACTAGCGGGTTAATCACAGATACGCAGTATTTT

D gene: TRBD1
V gene: TRBV6-5
J gene: TRBJ2-2
clone size: -
CDR3 protein: CASSSAGTGDTGELFF
CDR3 DNA: TGTGCCAGCAGTTCAGCCGGGACAGGGGACACCGGGGAGCTGTTTTTT

D gene: TRBD1
V gene: TRBV27
J gene: TRBJ2-5
clone size: -
CDR3 protein: CASRRGWDSLQETQYF
CDR3 DNA: TGTGCCAGCCGGCGAGGCTGGGACAGCCTACAAGAGACCCAGTACTTC

D gene: -
V gene: TRBV27
J gene: TRBJ1-1
clone size: once
CDR3 protein: CASSLQGSTEAFF
CDR3 DNA: TGTGCCAGCAGTTTACAGGGGAGCACTGAAGCTTTCTTT

D gene: -
V gene: TRBV3-1/TRBV3-2
J gene: TRBJ2-3
clone size: -
CDR3 protein: CASSPRREWGTDTQYF
CDR3 DNA: TGTGCCAGCAGCCCACGACGGGAATGGGGCACAGATACGCAGTATTTT

D gene: TRBD1
V gene: TRBV10-2
J gene: TRBJ1-2
clone size: -
CDR3 protein: CASSEGQGRNYGYTF
CDR3 DNA: TGCGCCAGCAGTGAAGGACAGGGTAGGAACTATGGCTACACCTTC

D gene: TRBD1
V gene: TRBV5-1
J gene: TRBJ1-3
clone size: -
CDR3 protein: CASSPGTATITGNTIYF
CDR3 DNA: TGCGCCAGCAGCCCCGGGACAGCGACTATCACTGGAAACACCATATATTTT

D gene: TRBD1
V gene: TRBV3-1/TRBV3-2
J gene: TRBJ1-1
clone size: -
CDR3 protein: CASSRLGGKNTEAFF
CDR3 DNA: TGTGCCAGCAGCCGACTAGGGGGCAAAAACACTGAAGCTTTCTTT

D gene: TRBD2
V gene: TRBV4-1
J gene: TRBJ2-3
clone size: -
CDR3 protein: CASSRLAGGNTDTQYF
CDR3 DNA: TGCGCCAGCAGCCGACTAGCGGGAGGGAACACAGATACGCAGTATTTT

D gene: -
V gene: TRBV27
J gene: TRBJ2-2
clone size: -
CDR3 protein: CASSLTIQGTGELFF
CDR3 DNA: TGTGCCAGCAGTCTAACAATACAGGGTACCGGGGAGCTGTTTTTT

D gene: -
V gene: TRBV10-1
J gene: TRBJ2-1
clone size: -
CDR3 protein: CASSESTVGLIEQFF
CDR3 DNA: TGCGCCAGCAGTGAGTCGACAGTAGGCCTTATCGAGCAGTTCTTC

D gene: -
V gene: TRBV4-3
J gene: TRBJ1-1
clone size: few
CDR3 protein: CASSPSGWAEMNTEAFF
CDR3 DNA: TGCGCCAGCAGCCCGAGTGGATGGGCAGAGATGAACACTGAAGCTTTCTTT

D gene: TRBD1
V gene: TRBV5-1
J gene: TRBJ2-1
clone size: -
CDR3 protein: CASSPTGSVYNEQFF
CDR3 DNA: TGCGCCAGCAGCCCGACAGGGAGTGTGTACAATGAGCAGTTCTTC

D gene: -
V gene: TRBV12-3/TRBV12-4
J gene: TRBJ1-5
clone size: -
CDR3 protein: CASTPDRHQPQHF
CDR3 DNA: TGTGCCAGCACCCCAGACAGACATCAGCCCCAGCATTTT

D gene: -
V gene: TRBV12-3/TRBV12-4
J gene: TRBJ1-2
clone size: -
CDR3 protein: CASSHGGYYTF
CDR3 DNA: TGTGCCAGCAGCCACGGGGGGTACTACACCTTC

D gene: -
V gene: TRBV10-3
J gene: TRBJ1-4
clone size: -
CDR3 protein: CAIRRDRNNEKLFF
CDR3 DNA: TGTGCCATCAGGAGAGACAGAAATAATGAAAAACTGTTTTTT

D gene: TRBD1
V gene: TRBV27
J gene: TRBJ2-7
clone size: -
CDR3 protein: CASSLKGTGTYEQYF
CDR3 DNA: TGTGCCAGCAGCTTAAAGGGGACAGGAACCTACGAGCAGTACTTC

D gene: -
V gene: TRBV7-9
J gene: TRBJ2-3
clone size: few
CDR3 protein: CASSRSQDYTDTQYF
CDR3 DNA: TGTGCCAGCAGCCGATCCCAAGACTACACAGATACGCAGTATTTT

D gene: TRBD2
V gene: TRBV7-9
J gene: TRBJ2-3
clone size: -
CDR3 protein: CASSLASGRLDTQYF
CDR3 DNA: TGTGCCAGCAGCTTAGCTAGCGGGAGACTGGATACGCAGTATTTT

D gene: TRBD2
V gene: TRBV19
J gene: TRBJ2-1
clone size: -
CDR3 protein: CASSTSGMGFWDEQFF
CDR3 DNA: TGTGCCAGTAGTACCAGCGGGATGGGATTTTGGGATGAGCAGTTCTTC

D gene: -
V gene: TRBV3-1/TRBV3-2
J gene: TRBJ1-4
clone size: -
CDR3 protein: CASSQGGGPDEKLFF
CDR3 DNA: TGTGCCAGCAGCCAGGGCGGGGGCCCCGATGAAAAACTGTTTTTT

D gene: -
V gene: TRBV6-5
J gene: TRBJ1-1
clone size: -
CDR3 protein: CASSFTRNTEAFF
CDR3 DNA: TGTGCCAGCAGTTTTACACGCAACACTGAAGCTTTCTTT

D gene: -
V gene: TRBV6-2/TRBV6-3
J gene: TRBJ2-2
clone size: few
CDR3 protein: CASSSHRDSTYTGELFF
CDR3 DNA: TGTGCCAGCAGTTCCCACCGGGACTCCACTTACACCGGGGAGCTGTTTTTT

D gene: TRBD1
V gene: TRBV11-2
J gene: TRBJ2-2
clone size: -
CDR3 protein: CASSAGTARRAGELFF
CDR3 DNA: TGTGCCAGCAGCGCAGGGACAGCAAGAAGGGCCGGGGAGCTGTTTTTT